What follows describes a single T cell receptor (beta chain). Its antigen is undetermined. This record comes from a study of regulatory T cells in long-lasting Graves disease. Study details: Prior antithyroid drug treatment in newly diagnosed Graves' patients lasted under 3 months. Overall study findings and caveats: There were preferences for TRBV28, TRBJ1-2 and TRBJ2-5 in persistent disease. Less diverse TCR repertoires were seen in persistent Graves' patients than in newly diagnosed ones.

Sample time point: newly diagnosed GD, antithyroid drugs for less than 3 months. PBMC-extracted RNA yielded the TCR library. With iRepertoire HTBI primers and Arm-PCR of CDR3 regions, TCR beta libraries were built. In TCRdb, the multiplex PCR reads were re-called with MiXCR into one record per CDR3 protein. The sample has roughly 400,000 distinct CDR3 sequences, about a sixth seen once. Trimming removed 0 bases at V and 0 bases at J, with 6 bases between. Germline V lookup: CDR1 DFQATT, CDR2 SNEGSKA (reference sequence). This CDR3 is 15 amino acids long. The sample was also reused in another study, on T cells in Graves' hyperthyroidism and ophthalmopathy.

The sequencing used peripheral blood mononuclear cells (PBMCs), collected at new diagnosis, from a patient treated with antithyroid drugs. The rearrangement uses TRBV20-1 and TRBJ2-6; no firm D call. This TCR derives from a woman aged 18-30 years with Graves disease. CDR3 sequence (DNA): TGCAGTGCTAGAGATCAAATCTCTGGGGCCAACGTCCTGACTTTC. Its translation is CSARDQISGANVLTF.